The T cell receptor (beta chain) under discussion was sequenced for a study of siplizumab effects on memory and regulatory T cells (dated by TCRdb to between 2018 and 2020). Turning to the overall study: The study looked at the effect of siplizumab, an anti-CD2 antibody, on alloreactive T-cell subsets in allogeneic mixed lymphocyte reactions made from human PBMCs.

CDR1 and CDR2, per the germline V gene, are SGHVS and FQNEAQ. The CDR3, from cysteine to phenylalanine, totals 15 residues. Here the CDR3 DNA is all that survives: 45 bases in frame from base 1. V was cut back by 2 bases and J by 0 bases, leaving a gap of 7 bases between them. Points the paper makes about the study in general: Sequences below about 10^-5 frequency were poorly captured, so only a minor fraction of alloreactive clones could be mapped to unstimulated subsets. For roughly 75-96% of proliferating CD4+ or CD8+ clones, no naive or memory phenotype could be assigned. Siplizumab significantly lowered the cumulative frequency of alloreactive sequences that could be traced to unstimulated CD4+ memory T cells. No functional confirmation was obtained for the suppressive function of proliferating Tregs from siplizumab cultures. Of the alloreactive CD4+ clones that could be mapped, the Treg-derived share averaged roughly 69% with siplizumab compared with around 27% in control reactions. Greater diversity appeared to be present in unstimulated naive T cells than in memory T cells, and a substantial contribution to the alloresponse seemed to be made by naive cells.

The library was generated by the immunoSEQ multiplex PCR assay. Each sample had 85,000 to 100,000 TCR templates assayed by the deep sequencing platform. Genomic DNA extracted from sorted T cells was the material used for TCRbeta CDR3 sequencing. Per the original workflow: The R programming language was used for the clonal analysis of the TCRbeta CDR3 data. Alloreactive CD4+ and CD8+ clones were identified by comparing unstimulated samples to CFSE-low samples taken after the reaction. Regulatory or non-regulatory origin of alloreactive CD4+ clones was assigned by matching sequences to the sorted unstimulated Treg and non-Treg repertoires. TCRdb retrieved this table from immuneACCESS and kept in-frame rearrangements only. Not all clones are present; in checked studies, unresolved V genes account for under half, and no reason is known for the remainder. Clone size and the V and J calls come from that table; the DNA yielded D and trimming. A total of 90,000 to 95,000 clones appear in this sample, 80% to 95% of them only once. The top ten clones comprise 6.5% of the sample.

To note about this clone: This clone's antigen is unknown. It has no much larger one-base neighbor in the sample; base qualities were not kept.

Sorted unstimulated T cells and proliferating T cells recovered from mixed lymphocyte reactions were subjected to TCRbeta CDR3 sequencing. Fresh whole blood from fewer than 12 HLA-typed healthy donors was used to isolate PBMCs. The receptor was isolated from a human donor in good health. The sequence is built from TRBV7-8 and TRBJ2-2; TRBD2 is perhaps the D gene, given 5 matching bases. Sequenced material: CD8+ T cells sorted from blood. The sequenced DNA: TGTGCCAGCAGCTTACCCGGGGCGAACACCGGGGAGCTGTTTTTT. The encoded protein is CASSLPGANTGELFF. The entire variable domain, with the stretches around the CDR3 drawn from the reference TRBV7-8 and TRBJ2-2 proteins, is GAGVSQSPRYKVAKRGQDVALRCDPISGHVSLFWYQQALGQGPEFLTYFQNEAQLDKSGLPSDRFFAERPEGSVSTLKIQRTQQEDSAVYLCASSLPGANTGELFFGEGSRLTVL.